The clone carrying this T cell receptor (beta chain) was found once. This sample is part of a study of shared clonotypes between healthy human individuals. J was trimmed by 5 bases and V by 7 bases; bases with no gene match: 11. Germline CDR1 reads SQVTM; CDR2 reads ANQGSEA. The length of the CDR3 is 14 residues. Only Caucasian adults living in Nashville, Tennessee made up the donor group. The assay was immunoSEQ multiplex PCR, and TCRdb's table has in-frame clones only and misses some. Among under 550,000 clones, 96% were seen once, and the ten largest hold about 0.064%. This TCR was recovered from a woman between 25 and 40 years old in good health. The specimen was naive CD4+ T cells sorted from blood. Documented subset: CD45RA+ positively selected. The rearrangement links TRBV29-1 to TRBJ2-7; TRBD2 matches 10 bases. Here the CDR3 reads CSASKLAGTNEQYF. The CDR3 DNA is TGCAGCGCCTCGAAACTAGCGGGAACCAACGAGCAGTACTTC.